One sample yielded the 18 T cell receptor beta chains listed below, sequenced in a study of monozygotic twins with inflammatory bowel disease. TCRdb reprocessed the 5' RACE reads; each CDR3 protein has one entry and no DNA is given. Recorded for this sample: over 150,000 distinct CDR3 sequences. Sample: blood. The receptors were gathered from a human donor with ulcerative colitis or Crohn's disease, or a healthy co-twin of an affected twin (not recorded which).

The V and J genes are TRBV6-1 and TRBJ2-5; the TRBD2 assignment by TCRdb is unverifiable without DNA. CDR1 is MNHNS, CDR2 SASEGT, per germline. The CDR3 totals 15 residues. The chain's CDR3 is CASSPAGTGEETQYF.

The gene calls are TRBV7-2 and TRBJ1-6. The CDR3 extends over 16 amino acids. Germline CDR1 and CDR2: SGHTA and FQGNSA. This CDR3 is CASSLDTFASGSPLHF.

The rearrangement joins TRBV6-2 or TRBV6-3 to TRBJ2-7; absent DNA, TCRdb's TRBD2 call cannot be checked. CDR1 and CDR2 from the germline V gene are MNHEY and SVGEGT. The CDR3 has 15 amino acids. CDR3 protein: CASSYSRSAGYEQYF.

The genes are TRBV7-3 and TRBJ2-1; absent DNA, TCRdb's TRBD2 call cannot be checked. Germline assignment: CDR1 SGHTA and CDR2 FQGTGA. This CDR3 comprises 15 residues. The CDR3 spells CASSSASGRGNEQFF.

V is TRBV12-3 or TRBV12-4 and J is TRBJ1-5; absent DNA, TCRdb's TRBD1 call cannot be checked. The CDR3 spans 13 residues. This CDR3 is CASSFTGDQPQHF.

This chain connects TRBV6-5 to TRBJ2-7; checking the TCRdb D call of TRBD1 is not possible without DNA. CDR1 and CDR2 from the germline V gene are MNHEY and SVGAGI. The CDR3 extends over 12 amino acids. The CDR3 here is CASSSDRDEQYF.

This chain joins TRBV20-1 and TRBJ2-7; absent DNA, TCRdb's TRBD1 call cannot be checked. The CDR3 runs 14 residues. Germline V gene lookup returns CDR1 DFQATT and CDR2 SNEGSKA (reference sequence). The CDR3 sequence is CSARDPPGAYEQYF.

This chain's CDR3 is CASSQTSGPPRGTGELFF. V and J are TRBV5-1 and TRBJ2-2; TCRdb names TRBD2, which stays unverified in the absence of DNA. The CDR3 covers 18 residues. Germline V gene data show CDR1 as SGHRS and CDR2 as YFSETQ.

The rearrangement links TRBV10-3 to TRBJ2-3; TCRdb's D gene call, TRBD1, goes unchecked for lack of DNA. CDR1 is ENHRY, CDR2 SYGVKD, per germline. The CDR3 runs to 16 residues. The CDR3 loop is CAITGQGTTSTDTQYF.

V usage is TRBV5-1 and J usage is TRBJ1-4. The germline CDR1 and CDR2 sequences are SGHRS and YFSETQ. The CDR3 is made up of 17 amino acids. The CDR3 region is CASSSSTNPATNEKLFF.

CDR3 loop: CASSLAEGTEAFF. The chain is built from TRBV5-1 and TRBJ1-1. CDR1 SGHRS and CDR2 YFSETQ come from the germline V gene. The length of the CDR3 is 13 residues. The full variable domain, with the rest looked up from reference TRBV5-1 and TRBJ1-1, is KAGVTQTPRYLIKTRGQQVTLSCSPISGHRSVSWYQQTPGQGLQFLFEYFSETQRNKGNFPGRFSGRQFSNSRSEMNVSTLELGDSALYLCASSLAEGTEAFFGQGTRLTVV.

The chain joins TRBV18 to TRBJ2-7. The CDR3 extends over 14 amino acids. Germline V gene data show CDR1 as KGHSH and CDR2 as LQKENI. CDR3 in amino acids: CASSPPGMKNEQYF. Looking up the rest from reference TRBV18 and TRBJ2-7 gives the full variable domain: NAGVMQNPRHLVRRRGQEARLRCSPMKGHSHVYWYRQLPEEGLKFMVYLQKENIIDESGMPKERFSAEFPKEGPSILRIQQVVRGDSAAYFCASSPPGMKNEQYFGPGTRLTVT.

This chain links TRBV4-3 with TRBJ2-1. The CDR3 contains 14 residues. Germline assignment: CDR1 LGHNA and CDR2 YSLEER. CDR3 region: CASSKGFPNNEQFF.

V gene TRBV12-3 or TRBV12-4 combines with J gene TRBJ1-2; the TRBD1 assignment by TCRdb is unverifiable without DNA. The CDR3 totals 13 residues. The CDR3 spells CDSSRQINYGYTF.

The gene calls are TRBV21-1 and TRBJ2-2; TCRdb's D gene call, TRBD2, goes unchecked for lack of DNA. TRBV21-1 is designated a pseudogene. This CDR3 has 18 amino acids. The CDR3 here is CASSKAPAGGLKTGELFF.

V is TRBV7-6 and J is TRBJ2-1; the TRBD1 assignment by TCRdb is unverifiable without DNA. The V gene's germline CDR1 is SGHVS and CDR2 FNYEAQ. CDR3 length: 14 residues. The CDR3 reads CASSYSGAYNEQFF.

The chain is built from TRBV5-4 and TRBJ1-4. This CDR3 contains 15 residues. Per the germline V gene, CDR1 is SGHNT and CDR2 is YYREEE (reference sequence). CDR3 protein: CASTEGGGTNEKLFF.

The V gene is TRBV20-1, the J gene TRBJ2-1; TCRdb picks TRBD2, but there is no DNA to check that call. CDR1 DFQATT and CDR2 SNEGSKA come from the germline V gene (reference sequence). CDR3 length: 16 amino acids. The CDR3 region is CSAPGSGGDNYNEQFF.